The present TCR beta chain was sequenced within a study of shared clonotypes between healthy human individuals. Study context: In total, the donors were two women and three men aged 18 to 49. General study results and limits: About 5% of naive CD4 clonotypes were common to four donors.

In the naive CD8 group, cells lacked CD45RO and were positively selected for CCR7, so terminally differentiated effector memory CD45RA+ cells were left out. On this clone itself: The antigen is not known.

Samples underwent the assay at deep level. TCRdb's table, derived via immunoSEQ multiplex PCR, lists solely in-frame clones and lacks some. Of hundreds of thousands of clones listed, roughly 96% are singletons. CDR1 and CDR2 from the germline V gene are MNHEY and SMNVEV (reference sequence). The CDR3 loop spans 11 amino acids. Trimming removed 6 bases from V and 5 bases from J, with 8 bases in between. Sequenced material: naive CD8+ T cells sorted from blood. V is TRBV27 and J is TRBJ2-7, with D possibly TRBD2 on 5 matching bases. This receptor was identified in a woman in her 30s in good health. The CDR3, as DNA: TGTGCCAGCAGCGAGGGAAACGAGCAGTACTTC. As protein: CASSEGNEQYF.